This T cell receptor (beta chain) is from a study of blood T cell repertoires in COVID-19. Study-wide background: Sources were T cells, B-cell-depleted T cells, or PBMCs; the material itself was cDNA or gDNA.

The V gene's germline CDR1 is SGHTA and CDR2 FQGNSA. This CDR3 is 15 amino acids long. Between the trimmed V and J ends, which lost 4 bases and 3 bases, there was a span of 15 bases. Authors' data handling: How many nucleated cells were present was estimated from reference gene primer amplification. The table came from immunoSEQ multiplex PCR; TCRdb's copy has only in-frame clones and leaves some out. The V and J calls and clone size come from that table; D and trimming were worked out from the DNA. The sample contains hundreds of thousands of clones, about nine tenths of which appear only once. Participants had their cohort set by participant-reported clinical history. Two consecutive negative NP/OP PCR tests, clearance, or resolved symptoms defined Cohort 3 recovery.

V usage is TRBV7-2 and J usage is TRBJ1-1; D gene unclear. The specimen was PBMCs or T cells enriched from blood (not recorded which). This clonotype was sampled from a man aged 60-69 years who had recovered from COVID-19. The CDR3 coding sequence is TGTGCCAGCAGCTCCAGAGCGAGGAGCCACACTGAAGCTTTCTTT. Protein product: CASSSRARSHTEAFF.